This record covers a single T cell receptor beta chain. The record originates from a study of blood T cell repertoires in COVID-19. The CDR3 loop spans 15 amino acids. Germline CDR1 reads MDHEN; CDR2 reads SYDVKM. With V trimmed by 7 bases and J by 6 bases, 12 bases remained unmatched. Authors' data handling: Quantification of nucleated cells was approximated via reference gene primer amplification. TCRdb's table, derived via immunoSEQ multiplex PCR, lists solely in-frame clones and lacks some. That table furnishes V, J and clone size, whereas the DNA furnished D and trimming. The table has around 100,000 clones, almost 90% seen once.

The sample consisted of peripheral blood. The chain couples TRBV28 to TRBJ1-5; TRBD1 aligns across 7 bases. This clonotype was obtained from a human donor in a cohort sampled during active COVID-19. The CDR3 nucleotides are TGTGCCAGCACCAGGACAGGCTCCTCCGGTCAGCCCCAGCATTTT. Amino acid sequence: CASTRTGSSGQPQHF. The variable domain in full, with the rest retrieved from reference TRBV28 and TRBJ1-5, is DVKVTQSSRYLVKRTGEKVFLECVQDMDHENMFWYRQDPGLGLRLIYFSYDVKMKEKGDIPEGYSVSREKKERFSLILESASTNQTSMYLCASTRTGSSGQPQHFGDGTRLSIL.